Listed here are 24 T cell receptor beta chains from one sample, sequenced in a study of long-term antiretroviral therapy in people with HIV. The assay, immunoSEQ v3.0, was run at survey level. The assay was immunoSEQ multiplex PCR, and TCRdb's table has in-frame clones only and misses some. Of some 29,000 clones listed, roughly 97% are singletons. This sample comprised unsorted PBMCs, obtained 7.6 years after starting antiretroviral therapy. These receptors originate from a man younger than 45 with HIV.

Only one count was recorded for this clone. The J gene is TRBJ2-7, the V gene TRBV11-3; TRBD1 agrees at 7 bases. The CDR3 runs 14 residues. Germline CDR1 is SGHNT and CDR2 is YENEEA. Trimming took 1 base from V and 0 from J; bases not matched to a gene: 0. DNA for the CDR3: TGTGCCAGCAGCTTAGGGACAGGCTCCTACGAGCAGTACTTC. It is translated as CASSLGTGSYEQYF.

The rearrangement links TRBV2 to TRBJ2-5; 7 bases map to TRBD2. The CDR3 covers 17 residues. The V segment lost 4 bases and the J segment 3 bases; nucleotides outside the gene matches: 14. Germline-derived CDR1 and CDR2 are SNHLY and FYNNEI. The CDR3 sequence is CASSVETSSGGKETQYF. CDR3 bases: TGTGCCAGCAGTGTGGAGACTAGCTCCGGGGGGAAAGAGACCCAGTACTTC.

The chain couples TRBV7-3 to TRBJ2-3; 7 positions agree with TRBD2. Per the germline V gene, CDR1 is SGHTA and CDR2 is FQGTGA. The ends lost 4 bases at V and 5 bases at J; junction bases unmatched: 6. This CDR3 region has 14 residues. The CDR3 nucleotides read TGTGCCAGCAGCTCCCACGGGGGGTTAGATACGCAGTATTTT. Protein product: CASSSHGGLDTQYF.

On this clone: A junction boundary mismatches the germline segment, possibly from a read error. The J gene is TRBJ2-5, the V gene TRBV7-7, with TRBD1 matching 7 bases. Germline V gene lookup returns CDR1 SSHAT and CDR2 FNYEAQ (reference sequence). The CDR3 has 13 residues. The CDR3 nucleotides read TGTGCTAGCAGCTTTGACAGGGAGGAGACCCAGTACTTC. Amino acid sequence: CASSFDREETQYF.

This chain joins TRBV9 and TRBJ2-7; D is perhaps TRBD2 (6 bases). The CDR3 is made up of 13 amino acids. Germline CDR1 is SGDLS and CDR2 is YYNGEE. The germline V and J ends were trimmed by 3 bases and 3 bases, with 10 bases remaining between them. CDR3 DNA: TGTGCCAGCAGCGACGGAGGGGACTACGAGCAGTACTTC. This sequence encodes CASSDGGDYEQYF.

This chain connects TRBV2 to TRBJ2-1, with a weak D call TRBD2 (5 bases). There are 14 residues in the CDR3. Germline V CDR1 and CDR2: SNHLY, FYNNEI. Deletions cut 4 bases from V and 7 bases from J, with 14 bases between. Here the CDR3 DNA reads TGTGCCAGCAGTGGTCTGAGGGTGGGGAATGAGCAGTTCTTC. Translating gives CASSGLRVGNEQFF.

The rearrangement links TRBV29-1 to TRBJ1-2, with D unclear. The CDR3 length is 12 residues. Germline values: CDR1 SQVTM, CDR2 ANQGSEA. V lost 4 bases, J lost 6 bases, and 12 bases lay in between. CDR3 loop: CSVVEGQNGYTF. The CDR3 DNA reads as TGCAGCGTTGTAGAGGGTCAGAATGGCTACACCTTC.

The gene calls are TRBV7-8 and TRBJ2-6, with D possibly called TRBD1 or TRBD2 (6 bases each). The CDR3 extends over 18 amino acids. Trimming shortened V by 5 bases and J by 2 bases, and 19 bases separated the two germline ends. Germline-derived CDR1 and CDR2 are SGHVS and FQNEAQ. CDR3 region: CASSGIGGGMAGANVLTF. CDR3 bases: TGTGCCAGCAGCGGAATCGGAGGGGGGATGGCTGGGGCCAACGTCCTGACTTTC.

The rearrangement uses TRBV2 and TRBJ1-3; D gene unclear. The CDR3 sequence is 15 residues long. The V gene's germline CDR1 is SNHLY and CDR2 FYNNEI. V was cut by 2 bases and J by 0 bases, with 8 bases left in between. The CDR3: CASSEKLHSGNTIYF. CDR3 nucleotide sequence: TGTGCCAGCAGTGAAAAGTTGCACTCTGGAAACACCATATATTTT.

The chain recombines TRBV4-1 with TRBJ1-5; D may be TRBD1 (5 bases). V dropped 1 base and J dropped 7 bases, with 14 bases sitting between them. This CDR3 is built from 15 residues. Germline V gene lookup returns CDR1 MGHRA and CDR2 YSYEKL. CDR3 coding DNA: TGCGCCAGCAGCCAAGGCGTGGTGCAGGGACAGCCCCAGCATTTT. This translates into CASSQGVVQGQPQHF.

V usage is TRBV7-2 and J usage is TRBJ2-2, with TRBD2 matching over 14 bases. In germline, CDR1 is SGHTA, CDR2 FQGNSA. V trimming: 4 bases; J trimming: 3 bases; junction bases outside the gene matches: 7. This CDR3 contains 18 residues. CDR3: CASSSQTSGREDTGELFF. The DNA for the CDR3 is TGTGCCAGCAGCTCGCAGACTAGCGGGAGGGAGGACACCGGGGAGCTGTTTTTT.

The chain recombines TRBV19 with TRBJ2-5; perhaps TRBD2 as D (5 bases). The CDR3 totals 13 residues. The V gene's germline CDR1 is LNHDA and CDR2 SQIVND (reference sequence). The germline V and J ends were trimmed by 3 bases and 3 bases, with 8 bases remaining between them. CDR3 sequence: CASSMEREETQYF. The CDR3 DNA follows: TGTGCCAGTAGTATGGAGAGGGAAGAGACCCAGTACTTC. Variable domain in full (rest from reference TRBV19 and TRBJ2-5): DGGITQSPKYLFRKEGQNVTLSCEQNLNHDAMYWYRQDPGQGLRLIYYSQIVNDFQKGDIAEGYSVSREKKESFPLTVTSAQKNPTAFYLCASSMEREETQYFGPGTRLLVL.

The J gene is TRBJ1-6, the V gene TRBV7-2; D may be TRBD1 (6 bases). CDR3 length equals 14 residues. CDR1 is SGHTA, CDR2 FQGNSA, per germline. V was pared by 4 bases and J by 10 bases, with 14 bases between. The CDR3 nucleotides are TGTGCCAGCAGCTCCCGGGACACAAGGTCACCCCTCCACTTT. Its translation: CASSSRDTRSPLHF.

This clone was seen just once. The chain combines TRBV18 with TRBJ1-5; D remains ambiguous. CDR1 is KGHSH, CDR2 LQKENI, per germline. This CDR3 is built from 14 residues. V lost 6 bases and J lost 6, with 15 bases in between. In DNA form, the CDR3 reads TGTGCCAGCTCGGCTTGGGGAGGAGGTCAGCCCCAGCATTTT. Its translation: CASSAWGGGQPQHF.

This chain uses TRBV4-3 with TRBJ2-1; D not resolved. The CDR3 covers 14 residues. Germline loops: CDR1 LGHNA, CDR2 YSLEER. V was trimmed by 3 bases and J by 0 bases, leaving 6 bases between them. The chain's CDR3 is CASSQFSSYNEQFF. DNA of the CDR3: TGCGCCAGCAGCCAGTTTAGCTCCTACAATGAGCAGTTCTTC.

This rearrangement joins TRBV6-5 to TRBJ1-2; weak D call: TRBD1 (6 bases). The V end was cut by 6 bases, the J end by 2 bases, with 10 bases between. Germline lookup yields CDR1 MNHEY and CDR2 SVGAGI. The CDR3 is 13 residues long. The CDR3 protein is CASRGQPNYGYTF. CDR3 in DNA: TGTGCCAGCAGAGGACAGCCCAACTATGGCTACACCTTC.

CDR3 DNA: TGTGCCATCAGTGAGTCGGAGAGGGATTATGGCTACACCTTC. This gives the protein CAISESERDYGYTF. V gene TRBV10-3 combines with J gene TRBJ1-2; D is uncertain. Between the trimmed V and J ends, which lost 0 bases and 5 bases, there was a span of 10 bases. Germline lookup yields CDR1 ENHRY and CDR2 SYGVKD. The length of the CDR3 is 14 residues.

V and J are TRBV5-6 and TRBJ2-1; 7 bases align to TRBD2. The V gene end was trimmed by 3 bases and the J gene end by 4 bases; junction bases not matched to a gene: 4. The germline V gene encodes CDR1 SGHDT and CDR2 YYEEEE. The CDR3 sequence is 14 residues long. DNA of the CDR3: TGTGCCAGCAGCTCTAGCGGACTATACAATGAGCAGTTCTTC. It specifies CASSSSGLYNEQFF. Filled out from reference TRBV5-6 and TRBJ2-1, the complete variable domain reads DAGVTQSPTHLIKTRGQQVTLRCSPKSGHDTVSWYQQALGQGPQFIFQYYEEEERQRGNFPDRFSGHQFPNYSSELNVNALLLGDSALYLCASSSSGLYNEQFFGPGTRLTVL.

This chain links TRBV27 with TRBJ2-7; TRBD2 is a possible D gene (5 bases). The CDR3 covers 15 residues. The germline gives CDR1 MNHEY, CDR2 SMNVEV (reference sequence). Trimming left V 1 base short and J 0 bases short, with 10 bases between. CDR3 sequence: CASSLLQTTSYEQYF. The DNA of the CDR3 is TGTGCCAGCAGTTTATTACAGACTACCTCCTACGAGCAGTACTTC.

The CDR3 is CSAATQYF. In nucleotides, the CDR3 is TGCAGTGCAGCCACGCAGTATTTT. The chain links TRBV20-1 to TRBJ2-3, with D unclear. Germline V gene lookup returns CDR1 DFQATT and CDR2 SNEGSKA (reference sequence). Trimming stripped 6 bases from V and 9 bases from J, with 4 bases between. CDR3 length: 8 residues.

This rearrangement joins TRBV13 to TRBJ2-5, with 13 bases that match TRBD2. CDR3 length: 16 residues. After removal of 5 bases from V and 2 bases from J, the junction contained 5 bases not matched to a gene. Per germline, CDR1 PRHDT and CDR2 FYEKMQ (reference sequence). CDR3 loop: CASSTSGLAGQETQYF. CDR3 bases: TGTGCCAGCAGCACTTCGGGACTAGCGGGACAAGAGACCCAGTACTTC. Complete variable domain (other parts from reference TRBV13 and TRBJ2-5): AAGVIQSPRHLIKEKRETATLKCYPIPRHDTVYWYQQGPGQDPQFLISFYEKMQSDKGSIPDRFSAQQFSDYHSELNMSSLELGDSALYFCASSTSGLAGQETQYFGPGTRLLVL.

V and J are TRBV11-2 and TRBJ2-7, with 10 positions matching TRBD2. The CDR3 has 14 residues. V gave up 1 base and J gave up 5 bases; unmatched junction bases: 2. Germline V CDR1 and CDR2: SGHAT, FQNNGV. The CDR3 is CASSLAAGGDEQYF. DNA of the CDR3: TGTGCCAGCAGCTTAGCAGCGGGAGGGGACGAGCAGTACTTC.

The V and J genes are TRBV6-6 and TRBJ1-2; D uncertain. CDR1 is MNHNY and CDR2 is SVGAGI in the germline V gene (reference sequence). Between the trimmed V and J ends, which lost 4 bases and 2 bases, there was a span of 11 bases. The length of the CDR3 is 14 residues. CDR3 sequence reads: CASSFDSGNYGYTF. The CDR3 DNA sequence: TGTGCCAGCAGTTTTGATTCGGGGAACTATGGCTACACCTTC.

This clone was observed once. This sequence joins TRBV27 and TRBJ2-7; D not resolved. The CDR3 loop spans 15 amino acids. Germline CDR1 and CDR2: MNHEY and SMNVEV (reference sequence). Trimming removed 6 bases from V and 7 bases from J, with 22 bases in between. The CDR3 reads CASRPETSRLREQYF. CDR3 in DNA: TGTGCCAGCAGACCTGAGACCTCCCGGCTAAGAGAGCAGTACTTC.